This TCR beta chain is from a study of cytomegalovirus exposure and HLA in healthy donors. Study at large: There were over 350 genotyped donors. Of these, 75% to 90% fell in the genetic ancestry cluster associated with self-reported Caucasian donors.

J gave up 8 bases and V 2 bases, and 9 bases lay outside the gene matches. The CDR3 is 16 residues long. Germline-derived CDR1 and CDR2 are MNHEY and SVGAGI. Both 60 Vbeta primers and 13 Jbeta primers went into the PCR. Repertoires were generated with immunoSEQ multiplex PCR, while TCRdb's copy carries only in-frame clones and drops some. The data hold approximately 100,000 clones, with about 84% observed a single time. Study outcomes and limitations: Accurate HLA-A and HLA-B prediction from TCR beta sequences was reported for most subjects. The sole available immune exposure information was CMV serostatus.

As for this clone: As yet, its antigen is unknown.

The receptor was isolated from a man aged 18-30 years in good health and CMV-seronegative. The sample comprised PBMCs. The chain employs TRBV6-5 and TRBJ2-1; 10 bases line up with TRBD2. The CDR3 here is CASSYTSGGVLDEQFF. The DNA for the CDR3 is TGTGCCAGCAGTTACACAAGCGGGGGGGTCTTAGATGAGCAGTTCTTC.